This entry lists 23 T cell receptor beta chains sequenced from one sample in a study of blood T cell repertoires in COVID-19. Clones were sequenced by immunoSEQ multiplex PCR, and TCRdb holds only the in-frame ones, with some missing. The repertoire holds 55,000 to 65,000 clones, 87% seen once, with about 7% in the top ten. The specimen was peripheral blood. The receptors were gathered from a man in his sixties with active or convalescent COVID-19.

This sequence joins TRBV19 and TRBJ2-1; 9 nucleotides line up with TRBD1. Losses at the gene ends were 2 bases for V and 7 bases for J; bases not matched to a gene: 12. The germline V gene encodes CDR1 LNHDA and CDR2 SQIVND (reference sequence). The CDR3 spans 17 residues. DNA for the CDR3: TGTGCCAGTAGTATATTAGTGGGGACAGGGTTTAAGAATGAGCAGTTCTTC. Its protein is CASSILVGTGFKNEQFF.

The CDR3 sequence: CASSQGGLAGVGTGELFF. CDR3 DNA: TGCGCCAGCAGCCAAGGGGGACTAGCGGGAGTGGGAACCGGGGAGCTGTTTTTT. The genes are TRBV4-1 and TRBJ2-2, with 14 bases that match TRBD2. CDR1 and CDR2 from the germline V gene are MGHRA and YSYEKL. V lost 1 base, J lost 5 bases, and 6 bases stayed unmatched. The CDR3 contains 18 residues.

CDR3 in amino acids: CASSKGQGEGDTQYF. CDR3 coding DNA: TGTGCCAGTAGTAAGGGACAGGGGGAGGGTGATACGCAGTATTTT. The chain couples TRBV19 to TRBJ2-3; 11 bases agree with TRBD1. CDR1 and CDR2 from the germline V gene are LNHDA and SQIVND (reference sequence). The CDR3 runs to 15 residues. V trimming: 4 bases; J trimming: 6 bases; junction bases outside the gene matches: 6.

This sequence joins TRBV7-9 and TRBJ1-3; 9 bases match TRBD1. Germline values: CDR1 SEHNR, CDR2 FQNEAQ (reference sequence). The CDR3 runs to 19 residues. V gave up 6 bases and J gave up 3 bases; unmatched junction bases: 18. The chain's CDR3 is CASSPSDPDPGQGGNTIYF. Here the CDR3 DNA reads TGTGCCAGCAGTCCATCTGACCCCGATCCGGGACAGGGTGGAAACACCATATATTTT.

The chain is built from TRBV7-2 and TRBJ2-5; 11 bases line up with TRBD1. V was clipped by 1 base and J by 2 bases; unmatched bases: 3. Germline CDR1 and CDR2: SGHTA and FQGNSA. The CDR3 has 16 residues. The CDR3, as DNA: TGTGCCAGCAGCTTAGGGGGGACAGGGGGGCAAGAGACCCAGTACTTC. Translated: CASSLGGTGGQETQYF.

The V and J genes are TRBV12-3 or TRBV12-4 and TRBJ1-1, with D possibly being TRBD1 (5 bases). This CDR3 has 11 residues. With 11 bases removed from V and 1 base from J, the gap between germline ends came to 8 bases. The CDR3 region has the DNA TGTGCCGGCGGGGGGAACACTGAAGCTTTCTTT. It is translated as CAGGGNTEAFF.

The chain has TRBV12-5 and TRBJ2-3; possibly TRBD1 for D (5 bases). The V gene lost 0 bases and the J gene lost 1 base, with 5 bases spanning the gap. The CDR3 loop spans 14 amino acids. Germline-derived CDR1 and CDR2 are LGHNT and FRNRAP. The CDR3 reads CASGLVQGTDTQYF. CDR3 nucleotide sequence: TGTGCTAGTGGTTTGGTACAGGGCACAGATACGCAGTATTTT.

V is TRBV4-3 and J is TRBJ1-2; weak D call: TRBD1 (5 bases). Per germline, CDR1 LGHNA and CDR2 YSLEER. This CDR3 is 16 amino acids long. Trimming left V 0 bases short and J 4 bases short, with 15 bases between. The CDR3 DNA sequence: TGCGCCAGCAGCCAAGATTTGAGCAGGGCTGGCTATGGCTACACCTTC. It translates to CASSQDLSRAGYGYTF.

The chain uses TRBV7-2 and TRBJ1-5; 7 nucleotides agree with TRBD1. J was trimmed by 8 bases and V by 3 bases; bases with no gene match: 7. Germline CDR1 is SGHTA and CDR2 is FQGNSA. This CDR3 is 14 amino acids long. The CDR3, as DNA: TGTGCCAGCAGCTTGACAGGGTCAAATGAGCCCCAGCATTTT. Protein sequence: CASSLTGSNEPQHF.

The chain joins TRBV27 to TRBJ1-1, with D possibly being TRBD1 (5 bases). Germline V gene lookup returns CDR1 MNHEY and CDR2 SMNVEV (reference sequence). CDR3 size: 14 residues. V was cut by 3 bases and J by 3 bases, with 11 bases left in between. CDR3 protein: CASSFGAWDTEAFF. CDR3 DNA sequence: TGTGCCAGCAGTTTTGGGGCATGGGACACTGAAGCTTTCTTT.

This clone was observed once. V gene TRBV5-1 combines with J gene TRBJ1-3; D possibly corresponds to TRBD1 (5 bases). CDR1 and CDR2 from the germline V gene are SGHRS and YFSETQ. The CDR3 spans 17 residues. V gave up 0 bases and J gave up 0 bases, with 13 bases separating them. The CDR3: CASSLDDRPYSGNTIYF. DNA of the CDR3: TGCGCCAGCAGCTTGGATGACAGACCTTACTCTGGAAACACCATATATTTT.

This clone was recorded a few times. The CDR3 DNA reads TGTGCCAGCAATAAAGGGGCTCAGCCCCAGCATTTT. The encoded protein is CASNKGAQPQHF. The chain links TRBV2 to TRBJ1-5, with D perhaps matching TRBD1 (5 bases). Germline V CDR1 and CDR2: SNHLY, FYNNEI. V was clipped by 7 bases and J by 6 bases, with 10 bases between them. The length of the CDR3 is 12 residues. The entire variable domain, with the rest obtained from reference TRBV2 and TRBJ1-5, is as follows: EPEVTQTPSHQVTQMGQEVILRCVPISNHLYFYWYRQILGQKVEFLVSFYNNEISEKSEIFDDQFSVERPDGSNFTLKIRSTKLEDSAMYFCASNKGAQPQHFGDGTRLSIL.

For the CDR3, the DNA is TGTGCCAGCAGTCAAACCGGGACTCAAGGCAAGCCCCAGCATTTT. Encoded protein: CASSQTGTQGKPQHF. V gene TRBV6-2 or TRBV6-3 combines with J gene TRBJ1-5; D is possibly TRBD1 (5 bases). Trimming took off 5 bases at V and 8 bases at J, with 19 bases between the two ends. The CDR3 consists of 15 residues. CDR1 is MNHEY and CDR2 is SVGEGT in the germline V gene.

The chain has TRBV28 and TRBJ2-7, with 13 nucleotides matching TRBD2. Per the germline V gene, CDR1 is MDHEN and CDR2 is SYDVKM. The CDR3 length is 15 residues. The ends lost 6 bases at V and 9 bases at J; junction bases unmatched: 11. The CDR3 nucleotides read TGTGCCAGCAGCGGGGGACTAGCGGGGACCAAGAGGCAGTACTTC. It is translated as CASSGGLAGTKRQYF.

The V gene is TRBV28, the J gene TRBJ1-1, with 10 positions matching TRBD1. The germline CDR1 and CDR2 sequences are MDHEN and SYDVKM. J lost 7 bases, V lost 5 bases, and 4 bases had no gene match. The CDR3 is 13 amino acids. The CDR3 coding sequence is TGTGCCAGCAGTGACAGGGGGCGTAGTGAAGCTTTCTTT. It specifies CASSDRGRSEAFF.

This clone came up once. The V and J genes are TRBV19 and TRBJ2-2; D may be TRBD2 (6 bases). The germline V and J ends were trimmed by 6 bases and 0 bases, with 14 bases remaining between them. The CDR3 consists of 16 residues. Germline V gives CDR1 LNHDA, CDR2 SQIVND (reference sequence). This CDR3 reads CASSPGTPANTGELFF. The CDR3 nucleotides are TGTGCCAGTAGCCCCGGGACTCCAGCGAACACCGGGGAGCTGTTTTTT.

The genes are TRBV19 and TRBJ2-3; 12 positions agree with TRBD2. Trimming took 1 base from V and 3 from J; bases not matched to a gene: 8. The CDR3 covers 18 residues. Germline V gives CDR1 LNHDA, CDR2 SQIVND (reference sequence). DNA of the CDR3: TGTGCCAGTAGTATAGCCTACCCGACTAGCGGGAGAACAGATACGCAGTATTTT. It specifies CASSIAYPTSGRTDTQYF.

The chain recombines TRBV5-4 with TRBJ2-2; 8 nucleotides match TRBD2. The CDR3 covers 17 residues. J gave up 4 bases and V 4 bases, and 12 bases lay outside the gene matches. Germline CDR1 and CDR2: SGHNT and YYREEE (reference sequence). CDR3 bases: TGTGCCAGCAGCGGGGGGGGGTTAGCGGGAACCACCGGGGAGCTGTTTTTT. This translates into CASSGGGLAGTTGELFF. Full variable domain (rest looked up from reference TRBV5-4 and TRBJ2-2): ETGVTQSPTHLIKTRGQQVTLRCSSQSGHNTVSWYQQALGQGPQFIFQYYREEENGRGNFPPRFSGLQFPNYSSELNVNALELDDSALYLCASSGGGLAGTTGELFFGEGSRLTVL.

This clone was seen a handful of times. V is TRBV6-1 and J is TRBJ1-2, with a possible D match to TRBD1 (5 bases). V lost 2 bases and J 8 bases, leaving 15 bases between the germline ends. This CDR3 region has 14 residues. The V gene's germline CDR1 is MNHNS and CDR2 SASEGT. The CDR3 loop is CASSERGVVNGYTF. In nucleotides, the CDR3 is TGTGCCAGCAGTGAACGGGGGGTCGTGAACGGCTACACCTTC.

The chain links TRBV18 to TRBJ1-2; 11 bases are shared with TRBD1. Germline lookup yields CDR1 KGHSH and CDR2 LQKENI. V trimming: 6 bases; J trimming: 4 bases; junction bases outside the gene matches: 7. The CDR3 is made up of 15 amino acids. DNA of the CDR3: TGTGCCAGCTCCCTCATCGGGACAGGGGGCTATGGCTACACCTTC. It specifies CASSLIGTGGYGYTF.

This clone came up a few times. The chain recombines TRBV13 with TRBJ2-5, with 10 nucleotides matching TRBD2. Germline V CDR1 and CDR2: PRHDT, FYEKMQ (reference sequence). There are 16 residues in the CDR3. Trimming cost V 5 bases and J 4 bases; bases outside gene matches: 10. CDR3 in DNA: TGTGCCAGCAGCCTCCTAGGGGCTAGCGGGGGAGAGACCCAGTACTTC. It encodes CASSLLGASGGETQYF.

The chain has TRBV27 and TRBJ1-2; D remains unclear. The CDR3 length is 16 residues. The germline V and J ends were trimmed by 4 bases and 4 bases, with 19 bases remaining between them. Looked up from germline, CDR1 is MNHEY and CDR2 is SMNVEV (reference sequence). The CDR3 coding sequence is TGTGCCAGCAGTTCCTCCCCTCCGACTACCACCTATGGCTACACCTTC. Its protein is CASSSSPPTTTYGYTF.

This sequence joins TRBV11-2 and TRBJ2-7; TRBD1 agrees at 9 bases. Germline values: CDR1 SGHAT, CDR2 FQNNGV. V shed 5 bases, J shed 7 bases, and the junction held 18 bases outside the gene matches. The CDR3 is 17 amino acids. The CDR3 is CASSPTSGMDRGDEQYF. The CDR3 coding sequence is TGTGCCAGCAGCCCTACTTCAGGCATGGACAGGGGCGATGAGCAGTACTTC. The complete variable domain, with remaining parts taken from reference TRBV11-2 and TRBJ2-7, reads EAGVAQSPRYKIIEKRQSVAFWCNPISGHATLYWYQQILGQGPKLLIQFQNNGVVDDSQLPKDRFSAERLKGVDSTLKIQPAKLEDSAVYLCASSPTSGMDRGDEQYFGPGTRLTVT.